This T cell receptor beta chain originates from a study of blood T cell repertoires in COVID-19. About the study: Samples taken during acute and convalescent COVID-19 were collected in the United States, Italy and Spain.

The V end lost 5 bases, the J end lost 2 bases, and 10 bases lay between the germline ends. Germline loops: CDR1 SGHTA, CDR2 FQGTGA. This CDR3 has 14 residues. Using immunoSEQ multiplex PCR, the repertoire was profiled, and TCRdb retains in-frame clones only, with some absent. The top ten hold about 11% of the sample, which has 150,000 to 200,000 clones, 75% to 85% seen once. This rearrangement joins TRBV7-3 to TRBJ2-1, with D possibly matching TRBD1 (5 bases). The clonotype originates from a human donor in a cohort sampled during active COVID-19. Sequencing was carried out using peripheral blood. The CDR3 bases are TGTGCCAGCAGCCGTTCGACAGCCTACAATGAGCAGTTCTTC. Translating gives CASSRSTAYNEQFF.